Below, 21 T cell receptor beta chains from the same sample are listed, as sequenced in a study of blood T cell repertoires in COVID-19. Produced via immunoSEQ multiplex PCR; TCRdb's table is partial and in-frame only. The sample has tens of thousands of clones, around 90% seen once. The sequenced material came from peripheral blood. These receptor sequences come from a man between 65 and 85 years old with acute or convalescent COVID-19.

The chain uses TRBV28 and TRBJ2-3; TRBD2 aligns across 7 bases. Trimming took 2 bases from V and 5 from J; bases not matched to a gene: 7. Germline assignment: CDR1 MDHEN and CDR2 SYDVKM. This CDR3 region has 15 residues. In nucleotides, the CDR3 is TGTGCCAGCAGTTTAATGGCGGGAGAAGGAGATACGCAGTATTTT. It yields the protein CASSLMAGEGDTQYF.

The chain couples TRBV2 to TRBJ2-3; no clear D gene. Trimming stripped 3 bases from V and 0 bases from J, with 4 bases between. The CDR3 spans 13 residues. Germline assignment: CDR1 SNHLY and CDR2 FYNNEI. This chain's CDR3 is CASSERSTDTQYF. The CDR3 coding sequence is TGTGCCAGCAGTGAGCGAAGCACAGATACGCAGTATTTT.

The chain combines TRBV3-1 (or the pseudogene TRBV3-2) with TRBJ2-2; D remains unclear. Germline V CDR1 and CDR2: LGHDT, YNNKEL (reference sequence). The CDR3 length is 14 residues. Trimming left V 6 bases short and J 4 bases short, with 12 bases between. As DNA, the CDR3 is TGTGCCAGCAGGCCCTTAGATAGCACCGGGGAGCTGTTTTTT. It translates to CASRPLDSTGELFF.

The J gene is TRBJ2-3, the V gene TRBV7-9, with D perhaps TRBD1 (7 bases). The germline V gene has CDR1 SEHNR and CDR2 FQNEAQ (reference sequence). This CDR3 contains 13 residues. V was cut by 0 bases and J by 8 bases, with 9 bases left in between. The CDR3 sequence is CASSLAQGGTQYF. The CDR3 region has the DNA TGTGCCAGCAGCTTAGCGCAGGGGGGTACGCAGTATTTT.

J is TRBJ2-7 and V is TRBV11-2; D perhaps matches TRBD1 (5 bases). The CDR3 has 12 amino acids. The V end lost 3 bases, the J end lost 4 bases, and 7 bases lay between the germline ends. Germline-derived CDR1 and CDR2 are SGHAT and FQNNGV. The CDR3 bases are TGTGCCAGCAGCTTTAAGGGGTACGAGCAGTACTTC. It translates to CASSFKGYEQYF.

DNA of the CDR3: TGTGCCAGCAGCGGACAGGTCTACGAGCAGTACTTC. Amino acid sequence: CASSGQVYEQYF. The V call is TRBV6-6, the J call TRBJ2-7, with 7 bases fitting TRBD1. Losses at the gene ends were 6 bases for V and 3 bases for J; bases not matched to a gene: 2. The V gene's germline CDR1 is MNHNY and CDR2 SVGAGI (reference sequence). This CDR3 is 12 amino acids long.

This chain uses TRBV18 with TRBJ1-5; 7 bases map to TRBD1. Looked up from germline, CDR1 is KGHSH and CDR2 is LQKENI. Trimming took 3 bases from V and 3 from J; bases not matched to a gene: 5. The CDR3 length is 15 residues. The CDR3 sequence: CASSPGQSPNQPQHF. The CDR3 coding sequence is TGTGCCAGCTCACCGGGACAGAGCCCCAATCAGCCCCAGCATTTT. Full variable domain (outside the CDR3, taken from reference TRBV18 and TRBJ1-5): NAGVMQNPRHLVRRRGQEARLRCSPMKGHSHVYWYRQLPEEGLKFMVYLQKENIIDESGMPKERFSAEFPKEGPSILRIQQVVRGDSAAYFCASSPGQSPNQPQHFGDGTRLSIL.

The V gene is TRBV5-8, the J gene TRBJ1-1, with a weak D call TRBD1 (5 bases). Trimming took 0 bases from V and 0 from J, leaving 9 bases between them. Germline lookup yields CDR1 SGHTS and CDR2 YDEGEE. The CDR3 covers 15 residues. The CDR3 spells CASSLGQLMNTEAFF. The CDR3 region has the DNA TGTGCCAGCAGCTTGGGACAGCTCATGAACACTGAAGCTTTCTTT. Full variable domain (outside the CDR3, taken from reference TRBV5-8 and TRBJ1-1): EAGVTQSPTHLIKTRGQQATLRCSPISGHTSVYWYQQALGLGLQFLLWYDEGEERNRGNFPPRFSGRQFPNYSSELNVNALELEDSALYLCASSLGQLMNTEAFFGQGTRLTVV.

This clone was detected only once. CDR3 sequence reads: CASSYGGADTGELFF. In DNA, the CDR3 is TGTGCCAGCAGTTATGGGGGGGCTGACACCGGGGAGCTGTTTTTT. This rearrangement joins TRBV6-6 to TRBJ2-2; tentative D call: TRBD2 (7 bases). Germline V lookup: CDR1 MNHNY, CDR2 SVGAGI (reference sequence). V was pared by 3 bases and J by 3 bases, with 11 bases between. The CDR3 is 15 amino acids.

V and J are TRBV13 and TRBJ2-7; 10 bases match TRBD2. In germline, CDR1 is PRHDT, CDR2 FYEKMQ (reference sequence). The CDR3 covers 15 residues. J lost 2 bases, V lost 5 bases, and 6 bases had no gene match. The CDR3 DNA is TGTGCCAGCAGCCTATGGACTAGCGGAACCTACGAGCAGTACTTC. Its protein product is CASSLWTSGTYEQYF.

The V and J genes are TRBV6-2 or TRBV6-3 and TRBJ1-1; D perhaps matches TRBD1 (6 bases). This CDR3 has 17 amino acids. V was pared by 0 bases and J by 4 bases, with 18 bases between. Germline loops: CDR1 MNHEY, CDR2 SVGEGT. As DNA, the CDR3 is TGTGCCAGCAGTTACTCCTCGGGTGTTACCAGGGGCACTGAAGCTTTCTTT. Translated: CASSYSSGVTRGTEAFF.

This rearrangement joins TRBV4-3 to TRBJ1-5; D is unclear. The V end was cut by 5 bases, the J end by 0 bases, with 14 bases between. The CDR3 contains 16 residues. CDR1 and CDR2 (germline): LGHNA, YSLEER. CDR3 region: CASSFEGNLSNQPQHF. CDR3 DNA sequence: TGCGCCAGCAGCTTCGAGGGTAATCTTAGCAATCAGCCCCAGCATTTT.

The chain has TRBV6-2 or TRBV6-3 and TRBJ2-6; TRBD2 aligns across 12 bases. This CDR3 contains 18 residues. The V segment lost 5 bases and the J segment 2 bases; nucleotides outside the gene matches: 7. Germline loops: CDR1 MNHEY, CDR2 SVGEGT. CDR3 amino acids: CASSEATSGGAGANVLTF. The CDR3 nucleotides read TGTGCCAGCAGTGAGGCGACTAGCGGGGGCGCTGGGGCCAACGTCCTGACTTTC.

The chain has TRBV9 and TRBJ2-7; maybe TRBD2 (5 bases). The CDR3 contains 14 residues. Per the germline V gene, CDR1 is SGDLS and CDR2 is YYNGEE. Trimming took off 0 bases at V and 4 bases at J, with 11 bases between the two ends. In DNA form, the CDR3 reads TGTGCCAGCAGCGTAGGATCAGAGGGTTACGAGCAGTACTTC. Translation gives CASSVGSEGYEQYF.

V is TRBV5-4 and J is TRBJ2-3, with 13 bases identical to TRBD2. Germline lookup yields CDR1 SGHNT and CDR2 YYREEE (reference sequence). The CDR3 extends over 16 amino acids. Trimming at V came to 3 bases and at J to 6 bases, leaving 7 bases not matched to a gene. The DNA for the CDR3 is TGTGCCAGCAGCTCCCCCACGACTAGCGGGAGGGATACGCAGTATTTT. It encodes CASSSPTTSGRDTQYF. Supplemented by reference TRBV5-4 and TRBJ2-3, the full variable domain reads ETGVTQSPTHLIKTRGQQVTLRCSSQSGHNTVSWYQQALGQGPQFIFQYYREEENGRGNFPPRFSGLQFPNYSSELNVNALELDDSALYLCASSSPTTSGRDTQYFGPGTRLTVL.

The chain joins TRBV6-5 to TRBJ2-1; the D gene is possibly TRBD2 (7 bases). Germline values: CDR1 MNHEY, CDR2 SVGAGI. The CDR3 is made up of 16 amino acids. Trimming took off 2 bases at V and 9 bases at J, with 20 bases between the two ends. The CDR3 is CASSYPTSDEGGEQFF. CDR3 coding DNA: TGTGCCAGCAGTTACCCTACTAGCGACGAAGGGGGTGAGCAGTTCTTC.

This clone has only a few counts. The chain has TRBV6-5 and TRBJ1-6; no clear D. Germline lookup yields CDR1 MNHEY and CDR2 SVGAGI. Trimming pared 6 bases from V and 5 bases from J, leaving 11 bases between. CDR3 length equals 14 residues. The CDR3 sequence is CASRRPGDNSPLHF. For the CDR3, the DNA is TGTGCCAGCAGGCGTCCGGGAGATAATTCACCCCTCCACTTT.

This sequence joins TRBV5-1 and TRBJ2-1; perhaps TRBD2 as D (5 bases). The CDR3 is made up of 14 amino acids. The germline V and J ends were trimmed by 2 bases and 3 bases, with 9 bases remaining between them. The germline V gene encodes CDR1 SGHRS and CDR2 YFSETQ. The CDR3 spells CASSLAASYNEQFF. The CDR3 coding sequence is TGCGCCAGCAGCTTAGCGGCGAGCTACAATGAGCAGTTCTTC. Full variable domain (missing parts from reference TRBV5-1 and TRBJ2-1): KAGVTQTPRYLIKTRGQQVTLSCSPISGHRSVSWYQQTPGQGLQFLFEYFSETQRNKGNFPGRFSGRQFSNSRSEMNVSTLELGDSALYLCASSLAASYNEQFFGPGTRLTVL.

V is TRBV28 and J is TRBJ2-7, with 7 bases lining up with TRBD2. V was pared by 6 bases and J by 4 bases, with 15 bases of the junction left unmatched. CDR1 is MDHEN and CDR2 is SYDVKM in the germline V gene. The CDR3 consists of 16 residues. The CDR3 nucleotides are TGTGCCAGCAGCCCTGGACTAGGGCTGTCTCCGTACGAGCAGTACTTC. It translates to CASSPGLGLSPYEQYF.

The V gene is TRBV27, the J gene TRBJ2-1, with a tentative D call TRBD1 (6 bases). In germline, CDR1 is MNHEY, CDR2 SMNVEV (reference sequence). V shed 0 bases and J shed 5 bases, with 11 bases lying between them. The CDR3 is 15 amino acids. DNA of the CDR3: TGTGCCAGCAGTTTATCCTCCTACAGGGACAATGAGCAGTTCTTC. Translated: CASSLSSYRDNEQFF.

This chain joins TRBV7-8 and TRBJ1-3, with D unresolved. The CDR3 extends over 14 amino acids. V lost 6 bases, J lost 0 bases, and 9 bases lay in between. Germline V gene sequence: CDR1 SGHVS, CDR2 FQNEAQ. CDR3 in DNA: TGTGCCAGCAGTGGCCGCGGCTCTGGAAACACCATATATTTT. It specifies CASSGRGSGNTIYF.